A single T cell receptor (beta chain) is shown here with its context. The count of this clone is one. Its antigen specificity is not known. No much larger clone exists at a distance of one base, and base qualities are not known. From the cysteine through the phenylalanine, the CDR3 covers 14 amino acids. Only CDR3 DNA is held: 42 bases, read in frame from base 1. CDR1 and CDR2, looked up from the germline V gene, are MNHEY and SVGAGI. Deletion took 2 bases off V and 3 bases off J, with a span of 11 bases between the germline ends. These data come from a study of shared clonotypes between healthy human individuals (TCRdb year 2020). A note on the overall study: A couple of women and a few men aged 18 to 49 years were included in the cohort. The study deeply sequenced blood TCR repertoires of five healthy adults to estimate repertoire size and the extent of clonotype sharing between individuals. Each donor's leukapheresis produced roughly between roughly 0.9 and 9 billion PBMCs. Libraries were prepared and TCR repertoires were sequenced by different laboratories using diverse techniques, in order to increase sequencing depth and limit assay-specific biases. For each donor, three plates each were used for CD4 naive and CD4 memory, two plates were used for CD8 naive, and one plate was used for CD8 memory. Overall study outcomes, separate from this receptor: The small number of donors limited the genetic and exposure-history diversity represented. Based on pairwise subsampling, the degree of clonotype sharing among donors was expected to be affected by sequencing depth. Sampling was limited to blood, and TCR repertoires in tissue likely differ from TCR repertoires in blood. Naive subsets generally had larger estimated clonotype richness than memory subsets. Sharing across a handful of donors was observed for 4.5% to 6.5% of naive CD4, less than 4% of naive CD8, 2% to 2.5% of memory CD4, and over 0.3% of memory CD8 clonotypes. Higher generation probabilities were observed for clonotypes shared by all four sorted-subset donors than for non-shared clonotypes. Even with the large sequencing depth, rarefaction of the sorted-subset datasets indicated that sequencing was incomplete.

Healthy HIV-negative adults with no recently reported acute infections or vaccinations were included as donors. All donors were Caucasian adults living in Nashville, Tennessee, USA. Magnetic negative selection was used to enrich CD4+ T cells, after which naive cells were positively selected on CD45RA and the negative fraction became the memory subset. After blood collection by leukapheresis, PBMCs were isolated using Ficoll-Histopaque density gradient centrifugation and then cryopreserved in the vapor phase of liquid nitrogen. Analytical flow cytometry was used to check the purity and quantity of each magnetically sorted T cell population. From each sorted fraction, genomic DNA was isolated and quantified by UV absorbance on a Nanodrop 2000c. Using the deep immunoSEQ assay, TCR CDR3 regions were amplified from genomic DNA by multiplex PCR. For each cell subset, the extracted genomic DNA was distributed evenly across all wells of several immunoSEQ 96-well plates, and each plate served as one replicate. For sorted subsets, about 220 ng of genomic DNA, equivalent to 25,000 to 35,000 T cell genomes, went into each replicate PCR. Purified libraries were measured with a Qubit 3.0 fluorometer, size-checked on a Bioanalyzer 2100, and measured again with the KAPA Library Quantification kit. A separate single-read 150-cycle Illumina NextSeq 550 flow cell was used to sequence each immunoSEQ 96-well plate. As for the original processing: Because the immunoSEQ output held only junctional sequences and lacked quality scores, the filtering could not match the filtering applied to full-length reads. Sequences were annotated with PyIR, a Python wrapper for IgBLAST v1.9, and V/J genes and CDR3 were assigned using IMGT germline references. Reads were removed for weak V/J assignments (E-value above 1e-6), missing CDR3, stop codons, out-of-frame junctions, or ambiguous translated residues. V3J clonotypes were defined as sequences sharing an identical inferred V gene, J gene, and CDR3 amino acid sequence. Percentage overlap between repertoires was computed as shared unique clonotypes divided by the size of the smaller repertoire. Three approaches were used to assess repertoire richness: RTK rarefaction, the Chao1 estimator, and Recon v2.1 estimates of unobserved clonotypes. Generation probabilities for all TCRbeta clonotypes obtained by the gDNA method from a few donors were computed using OLGA. In TCRdb, the immuneACCESS table is reduced to in-frame sequences with V and J assigned. These tables do not hold every clone; where another copy was compared, an unresolved V gene accounts for under half, and the others remain unexplained. V and J calls and clone size are as listed in that table; D and trimming were resolved from the DNA. The sample profile shows hundreds of thousands of clones; roughly 70% of them were found once. Around 1.6% of the sample rests with the top ten.

This clonotype was sampled from a woman aged 30 to 39 in good health. Sequencing was performed on memory CD4+ T cells sorted from blood. What the cell subset or site label conveys for this sample: CD45RA-negative fraction. This chain is built from TRBV6-5 and TRBJ2-7; perhaps TRBD2 is the D gene, with 5 bases matching. The CDR3 loop reads CASSYRAGFYEQYF. The DNA reads TGTGCCAGCAGTTACAGGGCGGGCTTCTACGAGCAGTACTTC.